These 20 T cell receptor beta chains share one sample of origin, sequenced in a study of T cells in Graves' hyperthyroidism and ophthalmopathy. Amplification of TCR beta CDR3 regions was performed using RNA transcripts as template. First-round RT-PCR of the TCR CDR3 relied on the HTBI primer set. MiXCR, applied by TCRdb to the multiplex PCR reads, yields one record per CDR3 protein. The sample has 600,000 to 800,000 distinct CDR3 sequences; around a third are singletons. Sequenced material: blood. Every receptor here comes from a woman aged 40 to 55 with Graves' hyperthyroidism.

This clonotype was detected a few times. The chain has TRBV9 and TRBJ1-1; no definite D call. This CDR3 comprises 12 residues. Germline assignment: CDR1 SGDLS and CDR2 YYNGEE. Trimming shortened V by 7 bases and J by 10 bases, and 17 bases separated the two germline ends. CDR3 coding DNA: TGTGCCAGCTCACCACCGGACGGGTTAGCTTTCTTT. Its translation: CASSPPDGLAFF. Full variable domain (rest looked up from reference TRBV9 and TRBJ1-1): DSGVTQTPKHLITATGQRVTLRCSPRSGDLSVYWYQQSLDQGLQFLIQYYNGEERAKGNILERFSAQQFPDLHSELNLSSLELGDSALYFCASSPPDGLAFFGQGTRLTVV.

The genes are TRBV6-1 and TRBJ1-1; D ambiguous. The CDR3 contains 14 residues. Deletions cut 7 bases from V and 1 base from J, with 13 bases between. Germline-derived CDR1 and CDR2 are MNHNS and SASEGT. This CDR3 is CASNQLYGNTEAFF. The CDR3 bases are TGTGCCAGCAACCAATTATACGGGAACACTGAAGCTTTCTTT.

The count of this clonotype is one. CDR3: CATSDSGTPGSSGYTF. The CDR3 nucleotides read TGTGCCACCAGTGATTCCGGGACACCGGGAAGCAGTGGCTACACCTTC. The chain combines TRBV24-1 with TRBJ1-2; the D gene is possibly TRBD1 (6 bases). The CDR3 is made up of 16 amino acids. V lost 2 bases and J lost 7, with 19 bases in between. The germline V gene encodes CDR1 KGHDR and CDR2 SFDVKD.

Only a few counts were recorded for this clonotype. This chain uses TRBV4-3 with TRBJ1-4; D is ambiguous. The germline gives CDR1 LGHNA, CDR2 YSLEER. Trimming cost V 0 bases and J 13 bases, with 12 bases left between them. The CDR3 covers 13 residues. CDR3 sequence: CASSQDLGRSLFF. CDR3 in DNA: TGCGCCAGCAGCCAAGATCTCGGCAGATCACTGTTTTTT.

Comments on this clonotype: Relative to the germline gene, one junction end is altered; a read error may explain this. CDR3 protein: CASSYSGTAGGLYEQYF. CDR3 nucleotide sequence: TGTGCCAGCAGTTATTCCGGGACAGCCGGCGGACTGTACGAGCAGTACTTC. The gene calls are TRBV10-3 and TRBJ2-7, with TRBD1 identical over 7 bases. The CDR3 loop spans 17 amino acids. Looked up from germline, CDR1 is ENHRY and CDR2 is SYGVKD.

The CDR3 sequence is CASSEPRRGENTEAFF. As DNA, the CDR3 is TGTGCCAGCAGTGAACCACGGAGAGGGGAGAACACTGAAGCTTTCTTT. This chain joins TRBV2 and TRBJ1-1; weak D call: TRBD1 (5 bases). V lost 2 bases and J 1 base, leaving 14 bases between the germline ends. The CDR3 loop spans 16 amino acids. CDR1 is SNHLY, CDR2 FYNNEI, per germline.

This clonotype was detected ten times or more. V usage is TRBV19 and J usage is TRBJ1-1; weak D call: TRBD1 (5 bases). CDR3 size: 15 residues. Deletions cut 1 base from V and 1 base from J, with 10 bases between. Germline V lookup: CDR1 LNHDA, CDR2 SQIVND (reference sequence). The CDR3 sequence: CASSIGGTGNTEAFF. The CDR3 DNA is TGTGCCAGTAGTATAGGAGGGACTGGGAACACTGAAGCTTTCTTT. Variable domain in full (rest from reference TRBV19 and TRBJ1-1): DGGITQSPKYLFRKEGQNVTLSCEQNLNHDAMYWYRQDPGQGLRLIYYSQIVNDFQKGDIAEGYSVSREKKESFPLTVTSAQKNPTAFYLCASSIGGTGNTEAFFGQGTRLTVV.

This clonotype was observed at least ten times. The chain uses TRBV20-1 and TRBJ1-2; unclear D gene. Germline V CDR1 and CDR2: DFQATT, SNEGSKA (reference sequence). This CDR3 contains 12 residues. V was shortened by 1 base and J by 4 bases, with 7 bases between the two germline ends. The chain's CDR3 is CSARAVPYGYTF. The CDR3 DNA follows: TGCAGTGCTAGAGCTGTACCCTATGGCTACACCTTC.

CDR3 nucleotides: TGTGCCATCACATGGGACCGGGACAGGGATGCTTTCTTT. Its translation is CAITWDRDRDAFF. The gene calls are TRBV10-3 and TRBJ1-1; 9 bases fit TRBD1. Unmatched junction bases numbered 11, after V lost 7 bases and J lost 11 bases. The CDR3 totals 13 residues. The germline V gene encodes CDR1 ENHRY and CDR2 SYGVKD.

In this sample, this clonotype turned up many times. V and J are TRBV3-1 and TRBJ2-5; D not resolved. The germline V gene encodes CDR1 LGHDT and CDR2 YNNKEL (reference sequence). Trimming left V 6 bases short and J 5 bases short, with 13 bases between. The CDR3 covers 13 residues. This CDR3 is CASSPMDGETQYF. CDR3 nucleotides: TGTGCCAGCAGTCCAATGGATGGGGAGACCCAGTACTTC.

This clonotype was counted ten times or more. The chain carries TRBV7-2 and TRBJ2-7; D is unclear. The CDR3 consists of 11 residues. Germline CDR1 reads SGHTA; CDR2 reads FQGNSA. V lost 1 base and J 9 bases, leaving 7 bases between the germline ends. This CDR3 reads CASSLVDAQYF. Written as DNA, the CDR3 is TGTGCCAGCAGCTTAGTTGACGCGCAGTACTTC.

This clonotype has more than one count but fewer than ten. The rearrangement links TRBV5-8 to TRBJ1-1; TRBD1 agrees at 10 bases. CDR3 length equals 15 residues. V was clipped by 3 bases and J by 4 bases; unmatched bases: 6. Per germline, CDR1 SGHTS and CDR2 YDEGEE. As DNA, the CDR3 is TGTGCCAGCAGCTGGGACAGGGGTGAAGGCACTGAAGCTTTCTTT. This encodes CASSWDRGEGTEAFF.

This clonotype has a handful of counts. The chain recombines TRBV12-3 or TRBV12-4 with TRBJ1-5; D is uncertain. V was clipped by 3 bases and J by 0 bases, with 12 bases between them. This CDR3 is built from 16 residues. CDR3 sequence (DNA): TGTGCCAGCAGTTTGGAATCCCTGTATAGCAATCAGCCCCAGCATTTT. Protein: CASSLESLYSNQPQHF.

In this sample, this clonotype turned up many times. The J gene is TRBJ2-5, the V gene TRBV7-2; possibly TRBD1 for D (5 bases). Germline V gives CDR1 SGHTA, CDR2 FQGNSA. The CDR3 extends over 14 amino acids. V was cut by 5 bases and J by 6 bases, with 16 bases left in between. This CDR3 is CASSPRTDKQTQYF. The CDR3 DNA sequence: TGTGCCAGCAGCCCCAGGACGGACAAACAGACCCAGTACTTC.

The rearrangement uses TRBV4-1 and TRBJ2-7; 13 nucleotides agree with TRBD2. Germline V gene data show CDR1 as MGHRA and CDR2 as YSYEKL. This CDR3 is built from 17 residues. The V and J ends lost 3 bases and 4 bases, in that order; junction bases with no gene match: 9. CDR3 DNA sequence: TGCGCCAGCAGCCACCCAGGACGACTAGCGGGGGGATACGAGCAGTACTTC. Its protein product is CASSHPGRLAGGYEQYF.

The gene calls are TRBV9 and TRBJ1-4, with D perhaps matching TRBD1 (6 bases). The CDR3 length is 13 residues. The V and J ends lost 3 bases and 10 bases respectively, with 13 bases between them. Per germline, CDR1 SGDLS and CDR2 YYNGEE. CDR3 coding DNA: TGTGCCAGCAGCGGACAGGTCACTTCAAAACTGTTTTTT. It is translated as CASSGQVTSKLFF. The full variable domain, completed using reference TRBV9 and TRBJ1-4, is DSGVTQTPKHLITATGQRVTLRCSPRSGDLSVYWYQQSLDQGLQFLIQYYNGEERAKGNILERFSAQQFPDLHSELNLSSLELGDSALYFCASSGQVTSKLFFGSGTQLSVL.

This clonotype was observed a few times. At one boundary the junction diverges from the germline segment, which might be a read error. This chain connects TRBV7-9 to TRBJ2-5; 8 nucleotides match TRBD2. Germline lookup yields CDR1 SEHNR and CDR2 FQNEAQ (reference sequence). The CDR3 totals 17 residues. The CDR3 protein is CASSQGSGGPYQETQYF. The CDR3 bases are TGCGCCAGCAGCCAAGGAAGCGGGGGACCGTACCAAGAGACCCAGTACTTC.

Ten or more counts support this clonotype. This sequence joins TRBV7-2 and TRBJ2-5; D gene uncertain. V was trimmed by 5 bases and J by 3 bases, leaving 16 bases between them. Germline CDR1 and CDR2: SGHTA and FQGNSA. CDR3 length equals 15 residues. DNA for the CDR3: TGTGCCAGCAGCCAACGACGGATCCTGAAAGAGACCCAGTACTTC. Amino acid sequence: CASSQRRILKETQYF.

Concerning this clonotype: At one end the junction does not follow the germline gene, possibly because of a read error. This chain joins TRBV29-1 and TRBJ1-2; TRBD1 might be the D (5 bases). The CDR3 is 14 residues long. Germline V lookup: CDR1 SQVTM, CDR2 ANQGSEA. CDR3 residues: CSVEDQPGYYGCTF. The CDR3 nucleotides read TGCAGCGTTGAGGATCAACCAGGGTACTATGGCTGCACCTTC. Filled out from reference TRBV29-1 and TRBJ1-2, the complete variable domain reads SAVISQKPSRDICQRGTSLTIQCQVDSQVTMMFWYRQQPGQSLTLIATANQGSEATYESGFVIDKFPISRPNLTFSTLTVSNMSPEDSSIYLCSVEDQPGYYGCTFGSGTRLTVV.

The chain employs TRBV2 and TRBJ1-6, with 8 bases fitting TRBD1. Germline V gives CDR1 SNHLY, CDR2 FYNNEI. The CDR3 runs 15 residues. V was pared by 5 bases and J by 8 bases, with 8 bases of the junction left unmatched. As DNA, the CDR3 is TGTGCCAGCAGTCGATCGACAGGGGTAGATTCACCCCTCCACTTT. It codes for CASSRSTGVDSPLHF.